Listed here are 6 T cell receptor beta chains from one sample, sequenced in a study of response to subunit inactivated influenza vaccine. TCRdb re-derived calls from the RT-PCR reads in MiXCR, one entry per CDR3 protein. The sample carries hundreds of thousands of distinct CDR3 sequences, over 10% recorded once. The sample here was PBMCs from blood, taken roughly 6 weeks after vaccination. Receptors were obtained from a man aged 50 to 60 who received an inactivated influenza vaccine.

This CDR3 is CSDNRPLSGYTF. The CDR3 nucleotides are TGCAGTGATAACAGGCCCCTCTCTGGCTACACCTTC. This chain links TRBV20-1 with TRBJ1-2; D might be TRBD1 (5 bases). V lost 7 bases to trimming and J lost 7 bases, with 16 bases between them. CDR3 length: 12 amino acids. CDR1 and CDR2 (germline): DFQATT, SNEGSKA (reference sequence).

This clonotype came up a few times. Written as DNA, the CDR3 is TGCGCCAGCAGCTTGGCGTCTAGCGGGTGGTACGAGCAGTACTTC. It encodes CASSLASSGWYEQYF. The chain employs TRBV5-1 and TRBJ2-7; TRBD2 aligns across 8 bases. Per the germline V gene, CDR1 is SGHRS and CDR2 is YFSETQ. This CDR3 has 15 residues. The junction had 6 bases not matched to a gene; V was cut back by 0 bases and J by 4 bases.

V and J are TRBV20-1 and TRBJ1-2; 9 bases line up with TRBD1. Trimming cost V 6 bases and J 6 bases; bases outside gene matches: 11. Germline values: CDR1 DFQATT, CDR2 SNEGSKA (reference sequence). This CDR3 has 14 residues. DNA for the CDR3: TGCAGTGCGACACCGGGACAGGGTTTGCATGGCTACACCTTC. It is translated as CSATPGQGLHGYTF.

This chain uses TRBV6-1 with TRBJ2-2; TRBD2 matches 9 bases. Germline values: CDR1 MNHNS, CDR2 SASEGT. V lost 7 bases, J lost 4 bases, and 4 bases stayed unmatched. This CDR3 is 14 amino acids long. CDR3 region: CASILSGSTGELFF. The CDR3 DNA sequence: TGTGCCAGCATACTTAGCGGGAGCACCGGGGAGCTGTTTTTT.

This clonotype was observed a handful of times. The chain joins TRBV4-1 to TRBJ2-2; 9 bases map to TRBD1. CDR3 length equals 16 residues. Germline V gene data show CDR1 as MGHRA and CDR2 as YSYEKL. With V trimmed by 0 bases and J by 5 bases, 4 bases remained unmatched. CDR3 loop: CASSQEGTGRTGELFF. The CDR3 DNA sequence: TGCGCCAGCAGCCAAGAAGGGACAGGGAGGACCGGGGAGCTGTTTTTT.

V usage is TRBV10-3 and J usage is TRBJ2-5; D might be TRBD2 (5 bases). The CDR3 extends over 15 amino acids. Germline CDR1 is ENHRY and CDR2 is SYGVKD. The V end lost 0 bases, the J end lost 5 bases, and 13 bases lay between the germline ends. This CDR3 reads CAISESNEGPETQYF. The DNA for the CDR3 is TGTGCCATCAGTGAGTCGAATGAGGGTCCTGAGACCCAGTACTTC.